The sequence of this T cell receptor beta chain was determined in a study of T cell responses to AZD1222 COVID-19 vaccine. Findings and caveats of the study: No repertoire was sampled before or during the peak T cell response, only after it. Females outnumbered males among donors, who were mostly white British; clonal diversity was possibly underestimated. Reportedly, nearly half of unique spike TCRs recognized epitopes outside B.1.351/B.1.1.7 mutations.

Pooled in the analysis were second doses at about 4 or about 12 weeks. The V end was cut by 1 base, the J end by 3 bases, with 1 base between. From germline, CDR1 is LNHDA and CDR2 SQIVND (reference sequence). The CDR3 is made up of 11 amino acids. TCRdb's copy holds only in-frame clones and misses some; the assay was immunoSEQ multiplex PCR. This table has approximately 150,000 clones, approximately 90% appearing once. On this clone: Its antigen is undetermined.

This TCR was recovered from an adult who received the AZD1222 COVID-19 vaccine. Sequenced here: peripheral blood, sampled 28 days after the second AZD1222 dose. The chain recombines TRBV19 with TRBJ2-7; no clear D gene. CDR3 sequence reads: CASSIGYEQYF. In DNA, the CDR3 is TGTGCCAGTAGTATAGGCTACGAGCAGTACTTC.